The following is a T cell receptor (beta chain) sequence with its context. The antigen is unknown. This entry comes from a study of esophageal squamous cell carcinoma under preoperative chemotherapy. In the study overall: Both tumor-infiltrating lymphocytes and peripheral blood T cells had their TCR repertoires profiled.

Time point described: after preoperative PTX-NDP chemotherapy. Before surgery, patients were given preoperative paclitaxel-nedaplatin chemotherapy. V was clipped by 3 bases and J by 2 bases; unmatched bases: 6. The CDR3 has 15 residues. One entry per CDR3 protein, called by TCRdb with MiXCR from the PCR reads. In the table there are 9,000 to 13,000 distinct CDR3 sequences, roughly 60% of which are singletons. General study points: After paclitaxel-nedaplatin, abundant clones were more likely to contract than amplify.

The rearrangement uses TRBV12-3 or TRBV12-4 and TRBJ2-5; TRBD2 matches 7 bases. The sample was gathered from a patient given preoperative chemotherapy. This TCR was sampled from a human donor with esophageal squamous cell carcinoma. The donor label of this sample is uncertain. CDR3 amino acids: CASSFRGSGQETQYF. The DNA of the CDR3 is TGTGCCAGCAGTTTCCGCGGGAGTGGGCAAGAGACCCAGTACTTC.